This paragraph reports one T cell receptor beta chain. Noted treatment: preoperative locoregional IRX-2 cytokine immunotherapy. The data stem from a study of preoperative IRX-2 immunotherapy in early breast cancer. Germline V gene data show CDR1 as SGHTA and CDR2 as FQGTGA. Trimming cost V 4 bases and J 3 bases, with 19 bases left between them. The CDR3 length is 17 residues. Repertoires were generated with immunoSEQ multiplex PCR, while TCRdb's copy carries only in-frame clones and drops some. The sample has more than 50,000 clones, roughly 95% seen once. The TCR originated in a human donor with breast cancer. This material was obtained from a patient treated with IRX-2 immunotherapy. The rearrangement uses TRBV7-3 and TRBJ2-1, with D possibly matching TRBD2 (5 bases). CDR3 coding DNA: TGTGCCAGCAGCTCCAAAGCCGCGGGCGGAGACTACAATGAGCAGTTCTTC. Its protein product is CASSSKAAGGDYNEQFF.